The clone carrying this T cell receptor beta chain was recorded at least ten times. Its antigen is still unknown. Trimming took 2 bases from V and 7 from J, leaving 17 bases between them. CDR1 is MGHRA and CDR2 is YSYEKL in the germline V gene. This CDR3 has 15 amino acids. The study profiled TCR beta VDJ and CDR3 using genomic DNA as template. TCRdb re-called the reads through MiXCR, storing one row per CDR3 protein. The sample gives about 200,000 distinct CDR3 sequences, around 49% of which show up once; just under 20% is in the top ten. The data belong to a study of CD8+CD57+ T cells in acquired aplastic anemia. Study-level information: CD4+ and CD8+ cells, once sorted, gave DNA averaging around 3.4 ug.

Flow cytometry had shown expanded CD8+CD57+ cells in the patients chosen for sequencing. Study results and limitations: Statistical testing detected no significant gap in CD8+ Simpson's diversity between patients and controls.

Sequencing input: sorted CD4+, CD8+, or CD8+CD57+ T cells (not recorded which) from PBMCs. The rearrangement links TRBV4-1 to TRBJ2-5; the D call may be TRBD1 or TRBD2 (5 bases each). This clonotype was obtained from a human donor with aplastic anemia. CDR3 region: CASSQPRTGDGTQYF. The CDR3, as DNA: TGCGCCAGCAGCCAACCCCGGACCGGGGACGGGACCCAGTACTTC.